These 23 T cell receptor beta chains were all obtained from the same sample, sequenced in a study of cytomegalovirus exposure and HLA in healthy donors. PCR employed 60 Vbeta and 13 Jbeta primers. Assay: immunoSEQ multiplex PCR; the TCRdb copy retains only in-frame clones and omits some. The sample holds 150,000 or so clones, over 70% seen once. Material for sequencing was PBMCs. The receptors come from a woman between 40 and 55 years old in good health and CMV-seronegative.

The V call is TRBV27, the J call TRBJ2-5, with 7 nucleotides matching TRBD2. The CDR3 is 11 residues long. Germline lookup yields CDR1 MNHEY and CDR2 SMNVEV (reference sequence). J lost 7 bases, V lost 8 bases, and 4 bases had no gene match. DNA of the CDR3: TGTGCCAGCCGGTGGGGGGGGACCCAGTACTTC. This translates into CASRWGGTQYF.

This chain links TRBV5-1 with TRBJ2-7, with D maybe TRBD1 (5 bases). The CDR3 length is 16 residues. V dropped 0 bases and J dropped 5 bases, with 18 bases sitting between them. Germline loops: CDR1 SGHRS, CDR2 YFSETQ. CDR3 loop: CASSLVGLERSNEQYF. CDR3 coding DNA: TGCGCCAGCAGCTTGGTGGGGCTAGAGAGAAGTAACGAGCAGTACTTC.

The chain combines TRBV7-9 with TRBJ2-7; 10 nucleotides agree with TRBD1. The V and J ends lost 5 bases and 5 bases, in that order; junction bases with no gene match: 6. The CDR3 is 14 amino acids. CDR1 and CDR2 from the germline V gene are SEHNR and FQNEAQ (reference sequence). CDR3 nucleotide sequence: TGTGCCAGCAGCCCAGACAGGGGGCTAAACGAGCAGTACTTC. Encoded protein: CASSPDRGLNEQYF.

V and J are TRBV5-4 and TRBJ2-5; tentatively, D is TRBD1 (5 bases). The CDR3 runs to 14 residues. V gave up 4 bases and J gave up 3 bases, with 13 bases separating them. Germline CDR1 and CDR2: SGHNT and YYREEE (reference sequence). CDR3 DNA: TGTGCCAGCAGCCAACCCTCCAGGGAAGAGACCCAGTACTTC. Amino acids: CASSQPSREETQYF. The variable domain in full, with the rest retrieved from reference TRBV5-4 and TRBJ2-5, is ETGVTQSPTHLIKTRGQQVTLRCSSQSGHNTVSWYQQALGQGPQFIFQYYREEENGRGNFPPRFSGLQFPNYSSELNVNALELDDSALYLCASSQPSREETQYFGPGTRLLVL.

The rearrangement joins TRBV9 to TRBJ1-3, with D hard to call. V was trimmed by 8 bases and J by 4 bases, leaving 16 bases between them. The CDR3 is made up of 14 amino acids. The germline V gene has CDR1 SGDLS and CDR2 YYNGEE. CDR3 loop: CASSEVIDGNTIYF. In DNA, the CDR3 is TGTGCCAGTAGTGAGGTCATAGACGGAAACACCATATATTTT.

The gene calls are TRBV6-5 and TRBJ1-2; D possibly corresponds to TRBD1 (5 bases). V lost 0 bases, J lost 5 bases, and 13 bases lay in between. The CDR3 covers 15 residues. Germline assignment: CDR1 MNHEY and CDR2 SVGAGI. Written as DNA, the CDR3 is TGTGCCAGCAGTTACTCCTCGGGGGGAGGGTATGGCTACACCTTC. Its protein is CASSYSSGGGYGYTF.

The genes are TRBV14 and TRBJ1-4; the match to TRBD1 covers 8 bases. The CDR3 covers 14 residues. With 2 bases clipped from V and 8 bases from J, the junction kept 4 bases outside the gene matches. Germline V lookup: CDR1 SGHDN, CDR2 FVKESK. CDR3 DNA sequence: TGTGCCAGCAGCCAAAGGACAGGGAGGGAAAAACTGTTTTTT. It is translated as CASSQRTGREKLFF.

This chain's CDR3 is CASSQDMVGDLHSTDTQYF. CDR3 nucleotides: TGCGCCAGCAGCCAAGATATGGTGGGGGACTTGCATAGCACAGATACGCAGTATTTT. The genes are TRBV4-3 and TRBJ2-3, with TRBD2 as a possible D gene (6 bases). Looked up from germline, CDR1 is LGHNA and CDR2 is YSLEER. Trimming took off 0 bases at V and 0 bases at J, with 19 bases between the two ends. The CDR3 is 19 residues long.

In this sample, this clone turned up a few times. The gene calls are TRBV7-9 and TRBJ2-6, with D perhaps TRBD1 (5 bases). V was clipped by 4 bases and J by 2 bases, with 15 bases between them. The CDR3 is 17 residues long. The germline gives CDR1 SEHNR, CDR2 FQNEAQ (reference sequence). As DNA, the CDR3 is TGTGCCAGCAGCTCCACCCGGTTGGGGCCTGGGGCCAACGTCCTGACTTTC. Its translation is CASSSTRLGPGANVLTF.

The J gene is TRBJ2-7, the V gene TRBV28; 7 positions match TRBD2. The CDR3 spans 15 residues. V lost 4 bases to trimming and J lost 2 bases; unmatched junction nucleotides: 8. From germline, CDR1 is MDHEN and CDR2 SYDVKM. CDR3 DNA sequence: TGTGCCAGCAGTTCCCAGGGCGGGAGCCCCTACGAGCAGTACTTC. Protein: CASSSQGGSPYEQYF.

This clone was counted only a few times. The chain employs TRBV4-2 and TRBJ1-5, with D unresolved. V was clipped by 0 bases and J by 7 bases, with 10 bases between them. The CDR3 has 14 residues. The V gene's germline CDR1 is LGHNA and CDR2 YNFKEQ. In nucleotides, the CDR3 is TGTGCCAGCAGCCAAGAAGGAGGATTGCAGCCCCAGCATTTT. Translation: CASSQEGGLQPQHF.

The CDR3: CASINTGANVLTF. The CDR3 DNA follows: TGTGCCAGTATTAATACTGGGGCCAACGTCCTGACTTTC. The chain links TRBV19 to TRBJ2-6; D is unclear. V shed 7 bases and J shed 2 bases, with 6 bases lying between them. This CDR3 spans 13 amino acids. Germline CDR1 is LNHDA and CDR2 is SQIVND (reference sequence).

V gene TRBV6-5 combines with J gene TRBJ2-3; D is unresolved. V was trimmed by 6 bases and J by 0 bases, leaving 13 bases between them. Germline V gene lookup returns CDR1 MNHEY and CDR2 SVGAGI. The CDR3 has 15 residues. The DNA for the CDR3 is TGTGCCAGCAGAGTTACTTCCGGGAGCACAGATACGCAGTATTTT. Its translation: CASRVTSGSTDTQYF.

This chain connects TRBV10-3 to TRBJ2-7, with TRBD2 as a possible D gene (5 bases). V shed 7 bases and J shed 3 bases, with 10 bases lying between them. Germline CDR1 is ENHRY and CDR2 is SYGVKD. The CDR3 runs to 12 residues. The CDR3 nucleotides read TGTGCCATCAAGGGAGACTACTACGAGCAGTACTTC. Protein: CAIKGDYYEQYF.

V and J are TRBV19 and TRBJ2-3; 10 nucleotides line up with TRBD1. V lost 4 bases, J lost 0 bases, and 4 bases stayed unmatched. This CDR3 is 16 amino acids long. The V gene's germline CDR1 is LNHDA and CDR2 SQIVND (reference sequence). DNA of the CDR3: TGTGCCAGTAGTAGACAGGGGGCGCTGAGCACAGATACGCAGTATTTT. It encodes CASSRQGALSTDTQYF.

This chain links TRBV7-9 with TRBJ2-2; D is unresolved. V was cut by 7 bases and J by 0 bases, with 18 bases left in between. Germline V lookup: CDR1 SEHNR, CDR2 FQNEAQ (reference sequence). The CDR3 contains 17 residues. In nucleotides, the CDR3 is TGTGCCAGCACCTCCCTACCCCGCGGTCCGAACACCGGGGAGCTGTTTTTT. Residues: CASTSLPRGPNTGELFF.

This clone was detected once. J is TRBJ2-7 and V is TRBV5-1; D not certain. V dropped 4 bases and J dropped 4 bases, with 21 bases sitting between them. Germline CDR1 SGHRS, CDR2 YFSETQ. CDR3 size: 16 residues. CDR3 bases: TGCGCCAGCAGCCCCGATCTCTACTCAACTTTATACGAGCAGTACTTC. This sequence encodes CASSPDLYSTLYEQYF.

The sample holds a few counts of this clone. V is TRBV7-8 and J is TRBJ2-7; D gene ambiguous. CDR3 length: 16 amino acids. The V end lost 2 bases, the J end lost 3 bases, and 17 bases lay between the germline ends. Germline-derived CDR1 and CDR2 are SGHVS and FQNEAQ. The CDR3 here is CASSLMMALSVYEQYF. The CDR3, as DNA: TGTGCCAGCAGCTTAATGATGGCGCTAAGCGTCTACGAGCAGTACTTC.

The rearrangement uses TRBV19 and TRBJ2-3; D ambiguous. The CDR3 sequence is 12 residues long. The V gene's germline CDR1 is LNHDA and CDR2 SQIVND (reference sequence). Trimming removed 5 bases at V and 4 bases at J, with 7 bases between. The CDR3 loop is CASSGTADTQYF. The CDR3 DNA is TGTGCCAGTAGTGGTACGGCAGATACGCAGTATTTT.

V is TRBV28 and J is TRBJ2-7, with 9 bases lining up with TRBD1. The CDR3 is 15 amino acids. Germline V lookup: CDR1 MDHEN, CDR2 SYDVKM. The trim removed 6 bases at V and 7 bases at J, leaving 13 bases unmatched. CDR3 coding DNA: TGTGCCAGCAGGCCGGGGACAGGGAAAGCGGGTGAGCAGTACTTC. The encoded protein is CASRPGTGKAGEQYF.

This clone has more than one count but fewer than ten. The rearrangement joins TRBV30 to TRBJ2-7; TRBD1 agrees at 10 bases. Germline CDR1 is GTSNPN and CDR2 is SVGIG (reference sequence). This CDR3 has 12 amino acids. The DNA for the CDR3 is TGTGCTGCGGACAGGGGGAGATACGAGCAGTACTTC. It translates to CAADRGRYEQYF.

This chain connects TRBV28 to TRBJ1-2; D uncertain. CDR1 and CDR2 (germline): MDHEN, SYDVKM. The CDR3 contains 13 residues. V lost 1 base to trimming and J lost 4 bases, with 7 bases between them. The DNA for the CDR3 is TGTGCCAGCAGTTTATTAGCGGTCTATGGCTACACCTTC. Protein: CASSLLAVYGYTF.

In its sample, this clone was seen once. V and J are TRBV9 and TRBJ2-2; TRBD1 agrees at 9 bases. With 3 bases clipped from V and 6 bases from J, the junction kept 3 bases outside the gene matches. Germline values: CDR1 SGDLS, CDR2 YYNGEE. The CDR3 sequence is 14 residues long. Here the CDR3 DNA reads TGTGCCAGCAGCGCCCACAGGGGGCCCGGGGAGCTGTTTTTT. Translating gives CASSAHRGPGELFF.